The TCR beta chain described here comes from a study of CD8 T cells in ankylosing spondylitis. Each CDR3 protein gets one entry after TCRdb re-called the 5' RACE reads with MiXCR. The sample holds some 130,000 distinct CDR3 sequences, approximately 7.4% seen once. CDR3 length equals 14 residues. V was shortened by 0 bases and J by 6 bases, with 9 bases between the two germline ends. Germline V gives CDR1 MGHRA, CDR2 YSYEKL. This clonotype was seen at least ten times. The chain joins TRBV4-1 to TRBJ1-5, with D unclear. The source material was blood, either unsorted or a sorted T cell fraction (not recorded which). This receptor was identified in a female donor with ankylosing spondylitis or in good health (not recorded which). CDR3 region: CASSQEAIAQPQHF. The CDR3 nucleotides read TGCGCCAGCAGCCAAGAGGCAATAGCTCAGCCCCAGCATTTT.